This entry lists 21 T cell receptor beta chains sequenced from one sample in a study of Graves' ophthalmopathy and Graves' hyperthyroidism. The TCR beta CDR3 regions underwent amplification from RNA transcripts. First-round RT-PCR with HTBI primers preceded a second-round multiplex PCR. TCRdb recomputed calls from the multiplex PCR reads with MiXCR, one row per CDR3 protein. The sample holds around 22,000 distinct CDR3 sequences, approximately 48% seen once. Source material: peripheral blood. The source is an adult woman with stable Graves' hyperthyroidism.

By proportion, this clonotype is medium-sized. The chain couples TRBV15 to TRBJ2-5; D not certain. This CDR3 contains 14 residues. The V end was cut by 6 bases, the J end by 4 bases, with 15 bases between. Looked up from germline, CDR1 is LNHNV and CDR2 is YYDKDF (reference sequence). The CDR3 here is CATRALHEAETQYF. The CDR3 nucleotides are TGTGCCACCAGGGCACTCCACGAGGCAGAGACCCAGTACTTC.

This clonotype was recorded many times. The rearrangement links TRBV7-9 to TRBJ2-1; 11 bases line up with TRBD1. CDR3 length equals 16 residues. In germline, CDR1 is SEHNR, CDR2 FQNEAQ (reference sequence). Losses at the gene ends were 4 bases for V and 4 bases for J; bases not matched to a gene: 6. The CDR3 sequence: CASSSWGQGDYNEQFF. The CDR3 nucleotides read TGTGCCAGCAGCTCCTGGGGACAGGGGGATTACAATGAGCAGTTCTTC.

This clonotype qualifies as medium-sized. The genes are TRBV19 and TRBJ2-7; D not certain. V was shortened by 6 bases and J by 2 bases, with 14 bases between the two germline ends. Germline V gene sequence: CDR1 LNHDA, CDR2 SQIVND (reference sequence). CDR3 length: 14 amino acids. In DNA, the CDR3 is TGTGCCAGTAGGAGCCATATCCCACCCTACGAGCAGTACTTC. Amino acid sequence: CASRSHIPPYEQYF.

This clonotype appeared many times. The V gene is TRBV28, the J gene TRBJ1-2; D possibly corresponds to TRBD1 (5 bases). Germline CDR1 and CDR2: MDHEN and SYDVKM. Between the trimmed V and J ends, which lost 2 bases and 4 bases, there was a span of 17 bases. The CDR3 loop spans 16 amino acids. CDR3 DNA: TGTGCCAGCAGTTTAGGGCAGGGCGCGTGGGGCTATGGCTACACCTTC. Protein sequence: CASSLGQGAWGYGYTF.

This clonotype has ten or more counts. V usage is TRBV5-1 and J usage is TRBJ1-1; D is perhaps TRBD1 (5 bases). Germline values: CDR1 SGHRS, CDR2 YFSETQ. The CDR3 covers 15 residues. Trimming removed 4 bases from V and 0 bases from J, with 13 bases in between. The CDR3 DNA reads TGCGCCAGCAGCCAGGGCGCAAGGGTGAACACTGAAGCTTTCTTT. It is translated as CASSQGARVNTEAFF.

On this clonotype: The junction does not match germline at one end; this may be a read error. The chain recombines TRBV5-4 with TRBJ2-1, with D possibly being TRBD1 or TRBD2 (6 bases each). In germline, CDR1 is SGHNT, CDR2 YYREEE (reference sequence). CDR3 length: 16 amino acids. The CDR3 DNA follows: TGTGCCAGCAGCTTGGACCCGGGGGCAAGCGACAATGAGCAGTTATTC. Translation: CASSLDPGASDNEQLF.

The table lists this clonotype with many counts. The chain recombines TRBV5-5 with TRBJ2-7; D is tentatively TRBD1 or TRBD2 (5 bases each). The length of the CDR3 is 14 residues. The V end was cut by 0 bases, the J end by 4 bases, with 11 bases between. The germline CDR1 and CDR2 sequences are SGHKS and YYEKEE (reference sequence). The CDR3 bases are TGTGCCAGCAGCTTGGGGTCGTGGGGGTACGAGCAGTACTTC. Translating it yields CASSLGSWGYEQYF. The full variable domain, completed using reference TRBV5-5 and TRBJ2-7, is DAGVTQSPTHLIKTRGQQVTLRCSPISGHKSVSWYQQVLGQGPQFIFQYYEKEERGRGNFPDRFSARQFPNYSSELNVNALLLGDSALYLCASSLGSWGYEQYFGPGTRLTVT.

This clonotype was found many times. The V gene is TRBV5-1, the J gene TRBJ2-2, with D unresolved. The germline V and J ends were trimmed by 0 bases and 3 bases, with 9 bases remaining between them. This CDR3 is 15 amino acids long. The germline V gene encodes CDR1 SGHRS and CDR2 YFSETQ. The CDR3 coding sequence is TGCGCCAGCAGCTTGGAGTCCAGAGACACCGGGGAGCTGTTTTTT. Amino acids: CASSLESRDTGELFF.

This chain connects TRBV19 to TRBJ2-1, with 7 bases that match TRBD2. Germline CDR1 and CDR2: LNHDA and SQIVND (reference sequence). The CDR3 runs 14 residues. V shed 6 bases, J shed 7 bases, and the junction held 9 bases outside the gene matches. The CDR3 sequence: CASRLAGEWNEQFF. CDR3 nucleotides: TGTGCCAGTAGGCTGGCGGGAGAATGGAATGAGCAGTTCTTC.

The chain links TRBV9 to TRBJ1-1; 8 bases match TRBD1. The CDR3 loop spans 15 amino acids. The ends lost 3 bases at V and 10 bases at J; junction bases unmatched: 14. Germline CDR1 SGDLS, CDR2 YYNGEE. This chain's CDR3 is CASSDEGRTGQAAFF. CDR3 in DNA: TGTGCCAGCAGCGATGAAGGGAGGACAGGGCAAGCAGCTTTCTTT.

The genes are TRBV2 and TRBJ1-5, with D unclear. Trimming took off 3 bases at V and 6 bases at J, with 15 bases between the two ends. This CDR3 comprises 15 residues. Germline V gene lookup returns CDR1 SNHLY and CDR2 FYNNEI. The CDR3 reads CASSDGVGSGQPQHF. The CDR3 DNA reads as TGTGCCAGCAGTGACGGGGTGGGGAGCGGTCAGCCCCAGCATTTT.

This clonotype has ten or more counts. The rearrangement joins TRBV12-3 or TRBV12-4 to TRBJ1-5, with D perhaps TRBD1 (5 bases). The CDR3 totals 14 residues. V dropped 6 bases and J dropped 3 bases, with 12 bases sitting between them. The CDR3 region has the DNA TGTGCCAGCAGATCTGGGACCGACAATCAGCCCCAGCATTTT. Translated, it gives CASRSGTDNQPQHF.

V is TRBV15 and J is TRBJ1-3, with 8 bases that match TRBD1. Trimming cost V 2 bases and J 4 bases; bases outside gene matches: 7. There are 16 residues in the CDR3. Germline CDR1 LNHNV, CDR2 YYDKDF (reference sequence). The CDR3: CATSRTDRVPGNTIYF. Written as DNA, the CDR3 is TGTGCCACCAGCAGAACGGACAGGGTTCCCGGAAACACCATATATTTT. The full variable domain, completed using reference TRBV15 and TRBJ1-3, is DAMVIQNPRYQVTQFGKPVTLSCSQTLNHNVMYWYQQKSSQAPKLLFHYYDKDFNNEADTPDNFQSRRPNTSFCFLDIRSPGLGDTAMYLCATSRTDRVPGNTIYFGEGSWLTVV.

V usage is TRBV5-4 and J usage is TRBJ2-7, with unresolved D. In germline, CDR1 is SGHNT, CDR2 YYREEE (reference sequence). V lost 4 bases and J lost 3, with 20 bases in between. The CDR3 is made up of 16 amino acids. The CDR3 DNA reads TGTGCCAGCAGCCGAACTGGACCTCCCAAAAGCTACGAGCAGTACTTC. Its protein is CASSRTGPPKSYEQYF.

By frequency in the sample, this clonotype is medium-sized (0.01 to 0.1%). The V and J genes are TRBV20-1 and TRBJ1-2; no firm D call. The CDR3 spans 12 residues. Deletions cut 6 bases from V and 3 bases from J, with 11 bases between. The germline V gene encodes CDR1 DFQATT and CDR2 SNEGSKA (reference sequence). CDR3 sequence: CSATPNHYGYTF. In DNA, the CDR3 is TGCAGTGCCACGCCGAACCACTATGGCTACACCTTC.

This clonotype was recorded at least ten times. A much larger clone lies one base from this, so it may be a read error. CDR3 sequence reads: CASNLRTGDSGYTF. The CDR3, as DNA: TGTGCCAGCAACTTAAGGACAGGGGATAGTGGCTACACCTTC. This rearrangement joins TRBV7-2 to TRBJ1-2; 9 bases agree with TRBD1. CDR1 is SGHTA, CDR2 FQGNSA, per germline. The CDR3 totals 14 residues.

A single count supports this clonotype. The rearrangement uses TRBV2 and TRBJ2-7; 9 bases map to TRBD1. V was clipped by 6 bases and J by 3 bases; unmatched bases: 6. In germline, CDR1 is SNHLY, CDR2 FYNNEI. The CDR3 is made up of 14 amino acids. The CDR3 DNA sequence: TGTGCCAGCAGAGCCACAGGGGGCAGCTACGAGCAGTACTTC. The encoded protein is CASRATGGSYEQYF.

This clonotype is medium-sized (0.01 to 0.1%) in the sample. The DNA of the CDR3 is TGTGCCAGCAGCACGGACCTTAACTATGGCTACACCTTC. Translated, it gives CASSTDLNYGYTF. The chain uses TRBV7-2 and TRBJ1-2; D is unresolved. The CDR3 totals 13 residues. In germline, CDR1 is SGHTA, CDR2 FQGNSA. Trimming removed 5 bases from V and 1 base from J, with 8 bases in between. Based on the CDR3 plus reference TRBV7-2 and TRBJ1-2, the full variable domain is GAGVSQSPSNKVTEKGKDVELRCDPISGHTALYWYRQSLGQGLEFLIYFQGNSAPDKSGLPSDRFSAERTGGSVSTLTIQRTQQEDSAVYLCASSTDLNYGYTFGSGTRLTVV.

Judged by abundance, this clonotype is medium-sized. The chain carries TRBV11-2 and TRBJ1-2; D is unresolved. The CDR3 extends over 12 amino acids. Germline CDR1 SGHAT, CDR2 FQNNGV. Trimming pared 8 bases from V and 2 bases from J, leaving 9 bases between. Here the CDR3 DNA reads TGTGCCAGCTCAGACACGAACTATGGCTACACCTTC. Encoded protein: CASSDTNYGYTF.

The rearrangement links TRBV19 to TRBJ2-2; unclear D gene. This CDR3 is 12 amino acids long. The germline V gene has CDR1 LNHDA and CDR2 SQIVND (reference sequence). V lost 5 bases and J 11 bases, leaving 12 bases between the germline ends. CDR3 sequence (DNA): TGTGCCAGTAGTGTACCTCCGGGCGAGCTGTTTTTT. Translation: CASSVPPGELFF.

The chain's CDR3 is CATGSSGNTDTQYF. Here the CDR3 DNA reads TGTGCCACCGGGTCTAGCGGGAACACAGATACGCAGTATTTT. This chain joins TRBV7-9 and TRBJ2-3; 9 bases match TRBD2. The CDR3 runs to 14 residues. Germline assignment: CDR1 SEHNR and CDR2 FQNEAQ (reference sequence). V was clipped by 10 bases and J by 2 bases; unmatched bases: 7. Full variable domain (remainder filled in from reference TRBV7-9 and TRBJ2-3): DTGVSQNPRHKITKRGQNVTFRCDPISEHNRLYWYRQTLGQGPEFLTYFQNEAQLEKSRLLSDRFSAERPKGSFSTLEIQRTEQGDSAMYLCATGSSGNTDTQYFGPGTRLTVL.